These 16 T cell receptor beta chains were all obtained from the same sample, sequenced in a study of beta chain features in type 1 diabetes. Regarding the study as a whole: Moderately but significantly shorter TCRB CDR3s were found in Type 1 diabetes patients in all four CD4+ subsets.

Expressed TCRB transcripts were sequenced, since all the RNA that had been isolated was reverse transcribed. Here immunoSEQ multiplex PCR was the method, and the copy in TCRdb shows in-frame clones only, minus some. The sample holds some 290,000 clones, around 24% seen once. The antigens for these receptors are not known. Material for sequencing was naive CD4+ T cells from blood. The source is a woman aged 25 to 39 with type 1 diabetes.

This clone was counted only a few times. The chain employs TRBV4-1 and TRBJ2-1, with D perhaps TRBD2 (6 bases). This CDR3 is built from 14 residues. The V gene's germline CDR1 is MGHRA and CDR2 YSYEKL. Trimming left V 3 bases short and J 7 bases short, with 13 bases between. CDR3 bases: TGCGCCAGCAGCCACGGCGGGGTGGGTAATGAGCAGTTCTTC. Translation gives CASSHGGVGNEQFF.

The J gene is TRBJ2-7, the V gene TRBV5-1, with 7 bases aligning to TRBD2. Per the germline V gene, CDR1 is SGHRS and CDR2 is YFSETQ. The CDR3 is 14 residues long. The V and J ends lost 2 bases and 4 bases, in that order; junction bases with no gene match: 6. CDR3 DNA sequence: TGCGCCAGCAGCTTCGGGGGAGGGCCTTACGAGCAGTACTTC. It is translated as CASSFGGGPYEQYF. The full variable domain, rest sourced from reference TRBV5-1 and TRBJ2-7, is KAGVTQTPRYLIKTRGQQVTLSCSPISGHRSVSWYQQTPGQGLQFLFEYFSETQRNKGNFPGRFSGRQFSNSRSEMNVSTLELGDSALYLCASSFGGGPYEQYFGPGTRLTVT.

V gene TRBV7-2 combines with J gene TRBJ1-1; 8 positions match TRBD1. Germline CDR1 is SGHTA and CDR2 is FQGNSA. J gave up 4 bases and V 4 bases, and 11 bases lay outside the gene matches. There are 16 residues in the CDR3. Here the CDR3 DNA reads TGTGCCAGCAGCTCGCCGGGACAGGCTATTCTCACTGAAGCTTTCTTT. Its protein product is CASSSPGQAILTEAFF.

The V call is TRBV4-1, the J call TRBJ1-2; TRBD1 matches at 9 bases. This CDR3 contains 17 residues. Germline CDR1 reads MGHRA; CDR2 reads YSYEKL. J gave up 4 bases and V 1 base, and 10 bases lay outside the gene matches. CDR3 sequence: CASSQGWVGTGFYGYTF. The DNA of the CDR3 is TGCGCCAGCAGCCAAGGCTGGGTAGGGACAGGGTTCTATGGCTACACCTTC.

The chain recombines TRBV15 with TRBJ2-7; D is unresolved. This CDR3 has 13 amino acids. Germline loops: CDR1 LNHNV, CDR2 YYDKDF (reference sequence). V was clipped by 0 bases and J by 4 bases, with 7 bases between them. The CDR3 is CATSRDTQYEQYF. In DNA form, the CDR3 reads TGTGCCACCAGCAGAGATACACAATACGAGCAGTACTTC.

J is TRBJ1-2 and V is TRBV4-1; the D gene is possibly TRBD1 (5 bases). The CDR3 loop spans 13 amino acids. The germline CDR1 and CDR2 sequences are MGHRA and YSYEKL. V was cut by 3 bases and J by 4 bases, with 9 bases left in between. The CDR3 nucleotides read TGCGCCAGCAGCCAGGATACAGGCTATGGCTACACCTTC. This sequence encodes CASSQDTGYGYTF.

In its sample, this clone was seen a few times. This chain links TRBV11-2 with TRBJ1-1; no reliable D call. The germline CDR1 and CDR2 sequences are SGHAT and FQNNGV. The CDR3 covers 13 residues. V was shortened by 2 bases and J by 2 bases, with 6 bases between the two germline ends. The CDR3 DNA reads TGTGCCAGCAGCTTACCGGGAAACACTGAAGCTTTCTTT. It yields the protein CASSLPGNTEAFF.

This chain's CDR3 is CASSLGDFGRITEAFF. In DNA form, the CDR3 reads TGCGCCAGCAGCTTGGGGGACTTCGGCAGAATCACTGAAGCTTTCTTT. The genes are TRBV5-1 and TRBJ1-1; D possibly corresponds to TRBD1 (5 bases). CDR3 length equals 16 residues. Germline values: CDR1 SGHRS, CDR2 YFSETQ. Between the trimmed V and J ends, which lost 0 bases and 4 bases, there was a span of 16 bases.

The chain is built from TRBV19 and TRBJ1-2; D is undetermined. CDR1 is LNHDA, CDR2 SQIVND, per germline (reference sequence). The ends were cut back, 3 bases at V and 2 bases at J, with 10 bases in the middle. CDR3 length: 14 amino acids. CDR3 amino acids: CASSIPPENYGYTF. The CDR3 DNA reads TGTGCCAGTAGTATCCCTCCGGAGAACTATGGCTACACCTTC.

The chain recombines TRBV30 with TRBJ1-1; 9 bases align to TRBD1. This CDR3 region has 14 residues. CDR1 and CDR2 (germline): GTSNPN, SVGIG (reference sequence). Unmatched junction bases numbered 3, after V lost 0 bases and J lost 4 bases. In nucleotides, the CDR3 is TGTGCCTGGAGTGTAGGGACAGGGAGCACTGAAGCTTTCTTT. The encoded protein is CAWSVGTGSTEAFF.

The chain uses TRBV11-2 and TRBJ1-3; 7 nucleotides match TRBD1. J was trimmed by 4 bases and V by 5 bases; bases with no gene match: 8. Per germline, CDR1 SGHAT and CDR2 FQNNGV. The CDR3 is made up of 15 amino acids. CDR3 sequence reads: CASSRTGLHGNTIYF. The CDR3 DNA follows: TGTGCCAGCAGCCGGACAGGCCTTCACGGAAACACCATATATTTT. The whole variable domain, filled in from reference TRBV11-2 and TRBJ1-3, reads EAGVAQSPRYKIIEKRQSVAFWCNPISGHATLYWYQQILGQGPKLLIQFQNNGVVDDSQLPKDRFSAERLKGVDSTLKIQPAKLEDSAVYLCASSRTGLHGNTIYFGEGSWLTVV.

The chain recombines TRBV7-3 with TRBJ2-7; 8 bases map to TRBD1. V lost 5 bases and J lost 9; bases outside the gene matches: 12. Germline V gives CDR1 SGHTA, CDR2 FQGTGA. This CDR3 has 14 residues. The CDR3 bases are TGTGCCAGCAGCCCCGAACCTGGACAGGGTCGGCAGTACTTC. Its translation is CASSPEPGQGRQYF.

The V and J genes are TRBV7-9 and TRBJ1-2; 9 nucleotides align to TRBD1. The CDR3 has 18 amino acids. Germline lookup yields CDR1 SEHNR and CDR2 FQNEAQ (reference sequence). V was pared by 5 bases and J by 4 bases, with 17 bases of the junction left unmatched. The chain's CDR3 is CASSNPTGGFITGYGYTF. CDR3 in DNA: TGTGCCAGCAGCAATCCCACAGGGGGCTTTATAACTGGCTATGGCTACACCTTC.

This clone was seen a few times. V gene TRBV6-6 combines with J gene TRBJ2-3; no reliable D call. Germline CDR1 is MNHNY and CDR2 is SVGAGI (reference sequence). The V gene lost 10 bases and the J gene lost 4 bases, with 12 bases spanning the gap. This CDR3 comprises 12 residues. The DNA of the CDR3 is TGTGCCACACTCGCTAGTGCAGATACGCAGTATTTT. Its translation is CATLASADTQYF.

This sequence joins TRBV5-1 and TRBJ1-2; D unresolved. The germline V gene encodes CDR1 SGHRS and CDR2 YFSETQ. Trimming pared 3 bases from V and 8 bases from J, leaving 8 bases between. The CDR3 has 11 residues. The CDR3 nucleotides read TGCGCCAGCAGCTCCTCCGTCGGCTACACCTTC. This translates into CASSSSVGYTF.

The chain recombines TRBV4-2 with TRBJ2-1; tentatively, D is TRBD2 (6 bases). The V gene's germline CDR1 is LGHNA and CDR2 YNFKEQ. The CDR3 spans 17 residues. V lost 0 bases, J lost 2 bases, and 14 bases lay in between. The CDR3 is CASSQESSGDPYNEQFF. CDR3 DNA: TGTGCCAGCAGCCAAGAATCGTCGGGAGACCCCTACAATGAGCAGTTCTTC.